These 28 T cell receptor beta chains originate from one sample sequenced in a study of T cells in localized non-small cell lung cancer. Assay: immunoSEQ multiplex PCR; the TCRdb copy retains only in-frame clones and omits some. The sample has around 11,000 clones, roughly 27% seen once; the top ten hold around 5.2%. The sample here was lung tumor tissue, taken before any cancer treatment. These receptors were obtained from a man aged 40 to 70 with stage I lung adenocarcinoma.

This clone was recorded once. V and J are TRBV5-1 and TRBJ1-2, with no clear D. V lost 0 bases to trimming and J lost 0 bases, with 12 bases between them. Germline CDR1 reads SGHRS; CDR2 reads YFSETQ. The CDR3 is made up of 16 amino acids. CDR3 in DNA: TGCGCCAGCAGCTTGGAGCCAGCCCGAGCTAACTATGGCTACACCTTC. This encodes CASSLEPARANYGYTF.

This CDR3 reads CASSVVGSTEAFF. The CDR3, as DNA: TGTGCCAGCAGCGTAGTGGGTAGTACTGAAGCTTTCTTT. V usage is TRBV9 and J usage is TRBJ1-1, with unresolved D. Germline assignment: CDR1 SGDLS and CDR2 YYNGEE. V lost 0 bases to trimming and J lost 5 bases, with 8 bases between them. There are 13 residues in the CDR3.

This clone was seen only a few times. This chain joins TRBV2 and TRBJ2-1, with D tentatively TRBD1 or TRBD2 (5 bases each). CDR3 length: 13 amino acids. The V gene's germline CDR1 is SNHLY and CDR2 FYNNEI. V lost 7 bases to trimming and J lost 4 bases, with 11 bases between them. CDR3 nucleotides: TGTGCCAGCAAGGGACGGCAATACAATGAGCAGTTCTTC. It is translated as CASKGRQYNEQFF.

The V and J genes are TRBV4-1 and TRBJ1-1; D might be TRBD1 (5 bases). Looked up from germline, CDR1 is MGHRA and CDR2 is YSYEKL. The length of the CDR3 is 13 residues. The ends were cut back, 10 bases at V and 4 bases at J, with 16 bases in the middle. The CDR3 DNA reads TGCGCCACCAGTTCCCAGGGACCCACTGAAGCTTTCTTT. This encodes CATSSQGPTEAFF.

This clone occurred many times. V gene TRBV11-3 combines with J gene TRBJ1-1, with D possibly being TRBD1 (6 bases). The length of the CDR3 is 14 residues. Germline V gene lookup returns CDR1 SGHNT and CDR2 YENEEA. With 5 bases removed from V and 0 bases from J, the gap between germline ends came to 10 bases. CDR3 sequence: CASSQTGLNTEAFF. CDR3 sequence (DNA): TGTGCCAGCAGCCAGACAGGATTGAACACTGAAGCTTTCTTT.

CDR3 sequence reads: CASSEGSYETDTQYF. The CDR3 DNA follows: TGCGCCAGCAGTGAGGGAAGCTATGAGACAGATACGCAGTATTTT. The chain combines TRBV10-2 with TRBJ2-3; D unclear. Deletions cut 2 bases from V and 3 bases from J, with 12 bases between. The CDR3 covers 15 residues. Germline CDR1 WSHSY, CDR2 SAAADI.

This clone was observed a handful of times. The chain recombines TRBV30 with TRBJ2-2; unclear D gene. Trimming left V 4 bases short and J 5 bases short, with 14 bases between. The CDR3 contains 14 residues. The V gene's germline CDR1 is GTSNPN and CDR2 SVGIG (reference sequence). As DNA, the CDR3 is TGTGCCTGGAAGATCGGAGCGAGGACCGGGGAGCTGTTTTTT. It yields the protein CAWKIGARTGELFF.

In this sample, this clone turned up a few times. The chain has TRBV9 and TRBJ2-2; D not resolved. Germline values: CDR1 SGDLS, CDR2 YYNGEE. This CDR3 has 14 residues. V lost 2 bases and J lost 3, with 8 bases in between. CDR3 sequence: CASSVGKHTGELFF. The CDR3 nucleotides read TGTGCCAGCAGCGTGGGTAAGCACACCGGGGAGCTGTTTTTT.

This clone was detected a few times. CDR3 coding DNA: TGTGCCAGCAGCCCTCGACCGCAAGGGAGCTCTGGAAACACCATATATTTT. Protein sequence: CASSPRPQGSSGNTIYF. The genes are TRBV11-3 and TRBJ1-3; D ambiguous. The V and J ends lost 5 bases and 0 bases respectively, with 17 bases between them. This CDR3 spans 17 amino acids. Looked up from germline, CDR1 is SGHNT and CDR2 is YENEEA.

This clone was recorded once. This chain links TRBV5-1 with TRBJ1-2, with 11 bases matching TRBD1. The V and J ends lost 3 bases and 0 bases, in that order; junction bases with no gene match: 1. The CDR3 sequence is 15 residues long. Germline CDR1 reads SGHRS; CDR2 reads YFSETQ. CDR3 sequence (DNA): TGCGCCAGCAGCTGGACAGGGGGCTCTAACTATGGCTACACCTTC. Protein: CASSWTGGSNYGYTF.

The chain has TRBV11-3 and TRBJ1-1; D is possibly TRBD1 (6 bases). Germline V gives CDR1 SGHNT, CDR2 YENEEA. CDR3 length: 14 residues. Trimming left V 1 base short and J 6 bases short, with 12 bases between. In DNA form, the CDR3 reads TGTGCCAGCAGCTTAGTGACGGGGGGCTCTGAAGCTTTCTTT. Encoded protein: CASSLVTGGSEAFF.

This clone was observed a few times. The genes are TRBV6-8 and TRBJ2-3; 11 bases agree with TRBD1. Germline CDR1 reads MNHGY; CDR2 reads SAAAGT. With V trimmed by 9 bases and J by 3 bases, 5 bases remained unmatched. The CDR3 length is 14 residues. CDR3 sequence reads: CASTRDRGTDTQYF. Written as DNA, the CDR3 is TGTGCCAGTACCCGGGACAGGGGGACAGATACGCAGTATTTT.

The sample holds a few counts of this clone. The CDR3 protein is CASSLERTVDGYTF. CDR3 bases: TGTGCCAGCAGCTTAGAGCGGACAGTGGATGGCTACACCTTC. The genes are TRBV11-3 and TRBJ1-2; possibly TRBD1 for D (6 bases). Trimming cost V 0 bases and J 6 bases, with 11 bases left between them. Germline CDR1 SGHNT, CDR2 YENEEA. The CDR3 consists of 14 residues.

The CDR3 spells CASSLIQGNYEQYF. CDR3 coding DNA: TGCGCCAGCAGCTTGATCCAGGGCAACTACGAGCAGTACTTC. The chain is built from TRBV5-1 and TRBJ2-7, with D possibly TRBD1 on 5 matching bases. The length of the CDR3 is 14 residues. The germline gives CDR1 SGHRS, CDR2 YFSETQ. Trimming removed 1 base from V and 3 bases from J, with 11 bases in between.

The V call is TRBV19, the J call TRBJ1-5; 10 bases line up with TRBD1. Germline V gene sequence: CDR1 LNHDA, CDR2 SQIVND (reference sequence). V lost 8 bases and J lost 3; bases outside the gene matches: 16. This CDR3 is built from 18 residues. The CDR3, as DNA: TGTGCCAGTCGGCCGGGACAGGGGACCCGGTCGATCAATCAGCCCCAGCATTTT. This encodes CASRPGQGTRSINQPQHF.

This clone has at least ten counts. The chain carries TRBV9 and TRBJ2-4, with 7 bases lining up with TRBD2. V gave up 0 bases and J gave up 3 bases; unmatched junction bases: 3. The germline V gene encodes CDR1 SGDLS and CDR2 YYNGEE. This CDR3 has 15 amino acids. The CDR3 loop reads CASSVGGGGKNIQYF. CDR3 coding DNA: TGTGCCAGCAGCGTAGGCGGGGGTGGCAAAAACATTCAGTACTTC.

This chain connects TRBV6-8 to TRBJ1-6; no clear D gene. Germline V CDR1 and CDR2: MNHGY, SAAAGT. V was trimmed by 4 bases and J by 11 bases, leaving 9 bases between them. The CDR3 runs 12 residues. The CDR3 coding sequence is TGTGCCAGCAGTTCCTCCGGGCCACCCCTCCACTTT. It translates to CASSSSGPPLHF.

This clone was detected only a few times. The CDR3 bases are TGTGCCAGCAGCGTAGGGACAGTCGCCTACGAGCAGTACTTC. It codes for CASSVGTVAYEQYF. The rearrangement joins TRBV9 to TRBJ2-7; D perhaps matches TRBD1 (6 bases). Trimming stripped 0 bases from V and 2 bases from J, with 9 bases between. Germline values: CDR1 SGDLS, CDR2 YYNGEE. This CDR3 is 14 amino acids long.

CDR3 nucleotides: TGTGCCAGCAGTTCCAATACAGGTCGCGTTTACAATGAGCAGTTCTTC. The encoded protein is CASSSNTGRVYNEQFF. The chain employs TRBV6-8 and TRBJ2-1; possible D gene TRBD1, 5 bases. V was shortened by 4 bases and J by 4 bases, with 17 bases between the two germline ends. CDR3 length: 16 amino acids. The germline V gene encodes CDR1 MNHGY and CDR2 SAAAGT.

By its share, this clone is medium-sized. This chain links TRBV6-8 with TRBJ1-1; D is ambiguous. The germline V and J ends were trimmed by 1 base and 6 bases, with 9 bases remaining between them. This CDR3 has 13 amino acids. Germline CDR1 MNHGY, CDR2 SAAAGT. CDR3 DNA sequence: TGTGCCAGCAGTTACTTTCGAGGGCCTGAAGCTTTCTTT. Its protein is CASSYFRGPEAFF.

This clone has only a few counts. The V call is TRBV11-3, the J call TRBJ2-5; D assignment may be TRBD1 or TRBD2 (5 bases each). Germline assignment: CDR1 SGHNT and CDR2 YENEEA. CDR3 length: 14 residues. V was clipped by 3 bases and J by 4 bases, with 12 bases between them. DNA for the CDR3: TGTGCCAGCAGCTTGGGGGAAAGTCGAGAGACCCAGTACTTC. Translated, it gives CASSLGESRETQYF.

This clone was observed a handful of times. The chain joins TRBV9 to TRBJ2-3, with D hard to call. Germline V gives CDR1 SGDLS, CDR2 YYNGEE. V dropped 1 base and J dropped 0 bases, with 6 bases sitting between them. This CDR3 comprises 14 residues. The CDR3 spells CASSVWGSTDTQYF. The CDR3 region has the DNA TGTGCCAGCAGCGTATGGGGTAGCACAGATACGCAGTATTTT.

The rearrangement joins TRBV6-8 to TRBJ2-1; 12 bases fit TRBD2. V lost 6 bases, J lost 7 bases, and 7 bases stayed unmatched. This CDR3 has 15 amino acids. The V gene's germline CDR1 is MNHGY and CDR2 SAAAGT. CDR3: CASSRASGGGNEQFF. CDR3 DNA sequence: TGTGCCAGCAGCCGAGCTAGCGGGGGGGGAAATGAGCAGTTCTTC.

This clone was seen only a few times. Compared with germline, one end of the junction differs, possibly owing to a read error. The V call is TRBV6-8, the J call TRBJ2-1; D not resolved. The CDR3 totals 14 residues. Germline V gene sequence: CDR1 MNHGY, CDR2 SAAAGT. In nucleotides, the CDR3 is TGTGCCATCAGTGTAGGCGATACTAACAATGAGCAGTTCTTC. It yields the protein CAISVGDTNNEQFF.

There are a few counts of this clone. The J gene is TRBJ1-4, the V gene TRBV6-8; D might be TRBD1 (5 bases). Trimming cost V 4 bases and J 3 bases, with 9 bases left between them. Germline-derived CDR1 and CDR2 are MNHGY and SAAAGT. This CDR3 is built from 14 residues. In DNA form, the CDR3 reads TGTGCCAGCAGTTCCAGGGTGGCTAATGAAAAACTGTTTTTT. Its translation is CASSSRVANEKLFF.

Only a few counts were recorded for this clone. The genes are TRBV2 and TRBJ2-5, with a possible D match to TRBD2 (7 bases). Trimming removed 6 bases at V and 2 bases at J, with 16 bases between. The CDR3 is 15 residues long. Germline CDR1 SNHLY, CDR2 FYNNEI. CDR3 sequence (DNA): TGTGCCAGCAGACTTGGAGGGGGGGGACAAGAGACCCAGTACTTC. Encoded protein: CASRLGGGGQETQYF.

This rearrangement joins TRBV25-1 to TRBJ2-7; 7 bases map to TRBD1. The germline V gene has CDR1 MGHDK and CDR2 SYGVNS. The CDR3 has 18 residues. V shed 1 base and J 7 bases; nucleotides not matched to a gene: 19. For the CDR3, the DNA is TGTGCCAGCAGTGAATTTCTGCGCGGACCTGAGGGGGCCGGGGAGCAGTACTTC. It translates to CASSEFLRGPEGAGEQYF.

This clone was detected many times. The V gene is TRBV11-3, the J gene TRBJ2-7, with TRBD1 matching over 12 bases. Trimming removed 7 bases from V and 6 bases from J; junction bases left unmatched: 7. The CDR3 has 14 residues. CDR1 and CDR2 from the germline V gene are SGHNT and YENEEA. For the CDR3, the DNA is TGTGCCAGCACACGGGGACAGGGGGCTTCCGAGCAGTACTTC. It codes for CASTRGQGASEQYF.